This record covers a single T cell receptor (beta chain). The clone's antigen remains unknown. Within one base of it there is no much larger clone, and no base qualities were kept. The data are from a study of neoadjuvant nivolumab and ipilimumab in lung cancer (dated by TCRdb to 2020 to 2021). In the study overall: Intravenous nivolumab was dosed at 3 mg/kg on days 1, 15 and 29, and in the combination arm ipilimumab 1 mg/kg was added on day 1 only. The primary endpoint of the trial was the rate of major pathologic response (MPR) in the intention-to-treat population of each study arm. A total of roughly 46 patients with operable NSCLC were treated in the trial, with some 23 randomized to nivolumab monotherapy and roughly 20 randomized to nivolumab plus ipilimumab. The study compared TCR repertoires in pretherapy (baseline) peripheral blood with TCR repertoires in tumors resected at surgery after neoadjuvant immune checkpoint blockade. Matched pretherapy and resected tumor pairs were analyzed for seven patients, of whom four received nivolumab and three received nivolumab plus ipilimumab. What the research found in general, with its limitations: Tumor T-cell richness and clonality rose from pretherapy to surgery in three of three dual-therapy tumors but in only two of four nivolumab-treated tumors. No significant correlation was found between TCR clonality and pathologic tumor regression, and only one major-pathologic-response sample was available for the clonality analysis. Greater TCR richness and clonality were observed in resected tumors than in tumor-adjacent uninvolved lung, and increases were observed in more dual-therapy-treated tumors. A small number of samples was subjected to TCR sequencing. A positive correlation was observed between pretherapy blood TCR richness and richness in tumors resected after neoadjuvant therapy (Spearman R = 0.82).

Receptor libraries were prepared by the immunoSEQ multiplex PCR assay. The study's processing was this. Repertoires were summarized in terms of richness and clonality, and significantly expanded and contracted clones between pre- and post-therapy samples were identified. This immuneACCESS table, as held by TCRdb, lists in-frame sequences with V and J called but not all clones. Of the missing ones, under half trace to an unresolved V gene in checked studies; the others have no known cause. The D gene and trimming were derived from the DNA, and the V and J assignments and clone size from that table. For this sample there are about 20,000 clones; 70% to 80% appear just once. The ten largest clones take up under 8.5% of the sample. Looking up the germline V gene yields CDR1 MNHEY and CDR2 SVGAGI. V sheds 5 bases and J sheds 13 bases, leaving 11 bases between their ends. Counted from cysteine to phenylalanine, this CDR3 has 11 amino acids. Only CDR3 DNA remains: 33 bases, in frame from the first base.

The time point label on this specimen signifies: at surgical resection after neoadjuvant nivolumab +/- ipilimumab. Samples came from the phase 2 randomized NEOSTAR trial, which tested neoadjuvant nivolumab or nivolumab plus ipilimumab followed by surgery in operable NSCLC. This TCR was sampled from an adult with non-small cell lung cancer. This material consisted of tumor tissue, taken after neoadjuvant nivolumab, alone or with ipilimumab, at or shortly before surgery. Here the chain combines TRBV6-5 and TRBJ1-4; TRBD1 is a weak D gene call, 5 bases matching. The CDR3 has the sequence CASSKDRRLFF. Read as DNA, the sequence is TGTGCCAGCAGTAAAGACAGAAGACTGTTTTTT.